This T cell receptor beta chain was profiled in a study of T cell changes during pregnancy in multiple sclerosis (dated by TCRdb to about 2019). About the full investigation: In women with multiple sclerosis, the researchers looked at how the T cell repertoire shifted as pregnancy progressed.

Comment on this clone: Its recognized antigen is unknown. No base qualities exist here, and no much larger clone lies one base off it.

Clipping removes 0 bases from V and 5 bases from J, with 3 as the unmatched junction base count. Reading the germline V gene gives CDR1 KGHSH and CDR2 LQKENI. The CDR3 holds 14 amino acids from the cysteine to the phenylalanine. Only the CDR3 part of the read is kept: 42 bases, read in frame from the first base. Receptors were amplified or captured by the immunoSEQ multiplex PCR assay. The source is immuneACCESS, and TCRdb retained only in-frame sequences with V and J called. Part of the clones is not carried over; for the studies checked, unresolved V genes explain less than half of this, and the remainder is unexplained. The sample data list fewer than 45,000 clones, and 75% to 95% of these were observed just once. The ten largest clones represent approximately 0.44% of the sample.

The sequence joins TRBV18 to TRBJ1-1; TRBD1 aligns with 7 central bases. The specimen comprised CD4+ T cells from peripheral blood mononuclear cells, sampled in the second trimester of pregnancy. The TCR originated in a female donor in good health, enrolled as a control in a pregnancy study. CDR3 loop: CASSPPTGTTEAFF. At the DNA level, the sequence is TGTGCCAGCTCACCACCGACAGGGACGACTGAAGCTTTCTTT.